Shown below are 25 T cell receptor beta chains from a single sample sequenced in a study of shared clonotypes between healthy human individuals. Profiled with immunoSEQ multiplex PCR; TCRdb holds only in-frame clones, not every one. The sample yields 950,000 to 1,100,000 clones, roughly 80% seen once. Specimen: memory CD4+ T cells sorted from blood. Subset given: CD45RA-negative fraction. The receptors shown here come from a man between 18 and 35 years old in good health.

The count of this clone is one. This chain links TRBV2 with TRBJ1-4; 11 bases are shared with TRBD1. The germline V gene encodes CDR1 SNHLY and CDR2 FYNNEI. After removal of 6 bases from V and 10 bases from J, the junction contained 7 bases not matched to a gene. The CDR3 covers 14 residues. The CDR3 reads CASRGQGEGGKLFF. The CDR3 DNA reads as TGTGCCAGCAGGGGACAGGGGGAAGGAGGAAAACTGTTTTTT.

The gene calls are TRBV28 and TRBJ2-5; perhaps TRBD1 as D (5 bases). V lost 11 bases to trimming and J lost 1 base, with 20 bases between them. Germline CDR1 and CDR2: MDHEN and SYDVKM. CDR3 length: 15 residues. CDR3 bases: TGTGCCGCTCAAAGTCAGGGCGCTGGCCAAGAGACCCAGTACTTC. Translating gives CAAQSQGAGQETQYF.

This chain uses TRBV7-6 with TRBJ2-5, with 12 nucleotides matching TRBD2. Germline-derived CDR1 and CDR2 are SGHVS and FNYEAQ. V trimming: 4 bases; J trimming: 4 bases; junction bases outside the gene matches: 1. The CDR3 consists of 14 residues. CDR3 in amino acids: CASSSGLAGETQYF. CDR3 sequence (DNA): TGTGCCAGCAGCTCGGGACTAGCGGGAGAGACCCAGTACTTC.

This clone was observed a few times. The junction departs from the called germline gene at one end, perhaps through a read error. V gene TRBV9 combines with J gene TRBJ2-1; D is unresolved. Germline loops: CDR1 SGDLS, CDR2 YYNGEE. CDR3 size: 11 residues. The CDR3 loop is CASSSPRVPVF. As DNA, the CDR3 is TGTGCCAGCAGCTCCCCCCGGGTCCCAGTCTTC.

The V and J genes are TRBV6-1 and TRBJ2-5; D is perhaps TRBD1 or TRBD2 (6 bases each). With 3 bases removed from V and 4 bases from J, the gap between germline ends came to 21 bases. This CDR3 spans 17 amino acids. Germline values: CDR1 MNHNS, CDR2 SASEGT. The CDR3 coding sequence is TGTGCCAGCAGTGATAAGAGGGGGGCGGGTCCGCGAGAGACCCAGTACTTC. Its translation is CASSDKRGAGPRETQYF.

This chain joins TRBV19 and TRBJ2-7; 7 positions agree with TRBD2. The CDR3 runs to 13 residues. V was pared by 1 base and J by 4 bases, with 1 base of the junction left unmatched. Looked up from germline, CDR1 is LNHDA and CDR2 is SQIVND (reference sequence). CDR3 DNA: TGTGCCAGTAGTATAGGGGAGGGATACGAGCAGTACTTC. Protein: CASSIGEGYEQYF. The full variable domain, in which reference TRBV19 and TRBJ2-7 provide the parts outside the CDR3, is DGGITQSPKYLFRKEGQNVTLSCEQNLNHDAMYWYRQDPGQGLRLIYYSQIVNDFQKGDIAEGYSVSREKKESFPLTVTSAQKNPTAFYLCASSIGEGYEQYFGPGTRLTVT.

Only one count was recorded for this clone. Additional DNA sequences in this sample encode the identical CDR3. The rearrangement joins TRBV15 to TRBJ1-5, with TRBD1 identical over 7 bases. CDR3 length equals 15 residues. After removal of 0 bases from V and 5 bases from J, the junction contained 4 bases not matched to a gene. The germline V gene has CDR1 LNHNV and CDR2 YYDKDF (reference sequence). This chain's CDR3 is CATSRDGDRDQPQHF. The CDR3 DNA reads TGTGCCACCAGCAGAGATGGGGACAGAGATCAGCCCCAGCATTTT.

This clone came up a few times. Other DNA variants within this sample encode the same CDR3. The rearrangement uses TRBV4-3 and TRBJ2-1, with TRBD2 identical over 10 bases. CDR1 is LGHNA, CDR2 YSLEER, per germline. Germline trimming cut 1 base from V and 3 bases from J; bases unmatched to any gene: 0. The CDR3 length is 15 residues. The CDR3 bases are TGCGCCAGCAGCCAAGGGACTAGCGGCTACAATGAGCAGTTCTTC. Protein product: CASSQGTSGYNEQFF.

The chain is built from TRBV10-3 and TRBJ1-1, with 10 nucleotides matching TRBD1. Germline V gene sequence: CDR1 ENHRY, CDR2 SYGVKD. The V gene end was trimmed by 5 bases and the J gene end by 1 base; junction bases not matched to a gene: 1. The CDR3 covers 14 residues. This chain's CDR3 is CAISRDRGNTEAFF. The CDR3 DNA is TGTGCCATCAGTAGGGACAGGGGGAACACTGAAGCTTTCTTT.

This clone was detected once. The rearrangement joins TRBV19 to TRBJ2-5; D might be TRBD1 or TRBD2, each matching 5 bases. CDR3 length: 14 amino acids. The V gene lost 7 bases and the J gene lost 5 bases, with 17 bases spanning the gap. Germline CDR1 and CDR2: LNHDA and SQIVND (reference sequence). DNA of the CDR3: TGTGCCAGTATGGTTCCGGGGAAGGGGGAGACCCAGTACTTC. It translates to CASMVPGKGETQYF.

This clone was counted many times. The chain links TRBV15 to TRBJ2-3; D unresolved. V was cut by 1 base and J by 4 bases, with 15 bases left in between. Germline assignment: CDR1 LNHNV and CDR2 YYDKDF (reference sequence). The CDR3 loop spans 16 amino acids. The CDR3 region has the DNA TGTGCCACCAGCAGAGGACGGGCTAGGGCGTCAGATACGCAGTATTTT. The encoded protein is CATSRGRARASDTQYF. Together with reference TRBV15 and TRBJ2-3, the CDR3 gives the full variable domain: DAMVIQNPRYQVTQFGKPVTLSCSQTLNHNVMYWYQQKSSQAPKLLFHYYDKDFNNEADTPDNFQSRRPNTSFCFLDIRSPGLGDTAMYLCATSRGRARASDTQYFGPGTRLTVL.

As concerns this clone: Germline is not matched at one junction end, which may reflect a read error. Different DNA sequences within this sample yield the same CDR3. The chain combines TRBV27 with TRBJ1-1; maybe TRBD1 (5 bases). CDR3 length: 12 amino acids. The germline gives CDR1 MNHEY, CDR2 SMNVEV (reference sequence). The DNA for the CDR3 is TGTGCCAGCAGACGACCGGACACTGAAGCCTTCTTT. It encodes CASRRPDTEAFF.

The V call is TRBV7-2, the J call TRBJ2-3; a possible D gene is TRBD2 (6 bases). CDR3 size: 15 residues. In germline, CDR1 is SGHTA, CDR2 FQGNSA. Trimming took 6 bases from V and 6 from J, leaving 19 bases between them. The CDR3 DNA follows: TGTGCCAGCAGTCTCACCAGCGGGCCTCGGGATACGCAGTATTTT. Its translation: CASSLTSGPRDTQYF.

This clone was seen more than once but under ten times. The CDR3 loop reads CASSEWENTEAFF. The CDR3 DNA is TGTGCCAGCAGTGAATGGGAAAACACTGAAGCTTTCTTT. This chain uses TRBV2 with TRBJ1-1; D not resolved. Germline V CDR1 and CDR2: SNHLY, FYNNEI. The germline V and J ends were trimmed by 2 bases and 2 bases, with 6 bases remaining between them. The CDR3 sequence is 13 residues long.

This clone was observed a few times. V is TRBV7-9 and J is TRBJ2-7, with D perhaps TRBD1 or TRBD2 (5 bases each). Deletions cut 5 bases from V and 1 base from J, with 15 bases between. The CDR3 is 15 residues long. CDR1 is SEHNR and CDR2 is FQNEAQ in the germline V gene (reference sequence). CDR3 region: CASSLLRDGSYEQYF. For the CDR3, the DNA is TGTGCCAGCAGCCTCCTCCGGGACGGATCCTACGAGCAGTACTTC.

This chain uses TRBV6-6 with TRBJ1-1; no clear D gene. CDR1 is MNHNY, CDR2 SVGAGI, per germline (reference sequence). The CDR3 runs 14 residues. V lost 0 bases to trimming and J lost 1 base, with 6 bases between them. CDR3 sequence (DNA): TGTGCCAGCAGTTACTCGGTGAGGAACACTGAAGCTTTCTTT. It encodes CASSYSVRNTEAFF.

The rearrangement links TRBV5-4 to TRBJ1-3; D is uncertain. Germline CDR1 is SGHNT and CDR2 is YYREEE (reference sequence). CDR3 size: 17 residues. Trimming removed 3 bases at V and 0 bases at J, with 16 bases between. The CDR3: CASSWGGGRRSGNTIYF. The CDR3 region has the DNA TGTGCCAGCAGCTGGGGTGGTGGGCGCCGCTCTGGAAACACCATATATTTT.

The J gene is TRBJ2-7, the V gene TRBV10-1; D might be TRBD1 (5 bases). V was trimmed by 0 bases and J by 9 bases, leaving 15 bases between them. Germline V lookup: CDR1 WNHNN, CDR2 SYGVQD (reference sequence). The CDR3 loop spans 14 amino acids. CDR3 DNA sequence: TGCGCCAGCAGTGAGTCGTTAACTCTTCAGGGGCAGTACTTC. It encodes CASSESLTLQGQYF.

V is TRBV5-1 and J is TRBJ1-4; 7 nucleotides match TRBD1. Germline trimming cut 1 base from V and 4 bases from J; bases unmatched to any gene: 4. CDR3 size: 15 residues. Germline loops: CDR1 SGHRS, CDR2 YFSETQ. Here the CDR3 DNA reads TGCGCCAGCAGCTTGAATACAGGGGATAATGAAAAACTGTTTTTT. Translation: CASSLNTGDNEKLFF.

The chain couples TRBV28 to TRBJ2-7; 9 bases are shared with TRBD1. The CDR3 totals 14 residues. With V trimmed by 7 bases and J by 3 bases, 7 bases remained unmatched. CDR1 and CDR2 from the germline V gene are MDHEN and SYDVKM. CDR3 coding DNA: TGTGCCAGCAATCCCCGGGACAGGGACTACGAGCAGTACTTC. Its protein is CASNPRDRDYEQYF. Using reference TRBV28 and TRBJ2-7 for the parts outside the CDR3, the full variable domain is DVKVTQSSRYLVKRTGEKVFLECVQDMDHENMFWYRQDPGLGLRLIYFSYDVKMKEKGDIPEGYSVSREKKERFSLILESASTNQTSMYLCASNPRDRDYEQYFGPGTRLTVT.

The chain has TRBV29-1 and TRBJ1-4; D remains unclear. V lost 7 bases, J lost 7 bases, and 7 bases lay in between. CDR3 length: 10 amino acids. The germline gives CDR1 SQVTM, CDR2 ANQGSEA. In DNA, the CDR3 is TGCAGCGCAATAGCTGAAAAACTGTTTTTT. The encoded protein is CSAIAEKLFF.

CDR3 amino acids: CASSFGSPGANVLTF. CDR3 nucleotide sequence: TGCGCCAGCAGCTTTGGTAGCCCTGGGGCCAACGTCCTGACTTTC. This chain connects TRBV5-1 to TRBJ2-6; D gene uncertain. Germline V gene sequence: CDR1 SGHRS, CDR2 YFSETQ. The CDR3 sequence is 15 residues long. Trimming took 2 bases from V and 2 from J, leaving 8 bases between them. Using reference TRBV5-1 and TRBJ2-6 for the parts outside the CDR3, the full variable domain is KAGVTQTPRYLIKTRGQQVTLSCSPISGHRSVSWYQQTPGQGLQFLFEYFSETQRNKGNFPGRFSGRQFSNSRSEMNVSTLELGDSALYLCASSFGSPGANVLTFGAGSRLTVL.

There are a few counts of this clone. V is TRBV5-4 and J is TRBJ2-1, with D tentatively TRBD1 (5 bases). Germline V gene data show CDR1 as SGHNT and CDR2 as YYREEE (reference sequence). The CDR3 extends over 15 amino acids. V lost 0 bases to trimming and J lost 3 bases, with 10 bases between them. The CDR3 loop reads CASSLVLRGYNEQFF. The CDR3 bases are TGTGCCAGCAGCTTGGTGTTAAGGGGCTACAATGAGCAGTTCTTC.

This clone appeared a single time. The CDR3 protein is CASSVGQGGKLFF. For the CDR3, the DNA is TGTGCCAGCAGCGTAGGACAGGGAGGAAAACTGTTTTTT. V gene TRBV9 combines with J gene TRBJ1-4; 7 bases match TRBD1. Germline V gene data show CDR1 as SGDLS and CDR2 as YYNGEE. J was trimmed by 10 bases and V by 0 bases; bases with no gene match: 3. The CDR3 spans 13 residues.

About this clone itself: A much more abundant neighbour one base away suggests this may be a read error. As DNA, the CDR3 is TGTGCCAGCAGCTCCGGCACAGATACGCAGTATTTT. This sequence encodes CASSSGTDTQYF. The chain has TRBV5-6 and TRBJ2-3; D gene ambiguous. With 3 bases removed from V and 1 base from J, the gap between germline ends came to 3 bases. CDR1 is SGHDT and CDR2 is YYEEEE in the germline V gene. The CDR3 consists of 12 residues.